Sequencing of this T cell receptor beta chain was carried out in a study of blood T cell repertoires in COVID-19. Study overall: Sites in the United States, Italy and Spain provided acute and convalescent COVID-19 samples. T cells, B-cell-depleted T cells, or PBMCs supplied cDNA or gDNA.

In the original analysis: Reference gene primer amplification gave estimated nucleated cell counts. Sequencing used immunoSEQ multiplex PCR; TCRdb keeps in-frame clones, though not all of them. That table furnishes V, J and clone size, whereas the DNA furnished D and trimming. The repertoire holds fewer than 30,000 clones, with 72% as singletons. Germline CDR1 is SGHRS and CDR2 is YFSETQ. CDR3 length: 15 amino acids. Germline trimming cut 6 bases from V and 3 bases from J; bases unmatched to any gene: 8. The TCR was taken from a boy aged 2 to 10 with active or convalescent COVID-19. Material for sequencing was peripheral blood. The chain combines TRBV5-1 with TRBJ2-3; 9 positions match TRBD2. For the CDR3, the DNA is TGCGCCAGCAAACCTAGCGGGACTCGTACAGATACGCAGTATTTT. Its translation: CASKPSGTRTDTQYF. Supplemented by reference TRBV5-1 and TRBJ2-3, the full variable domain reads KAGVTQTPRYLIKTRGQQVTLSCSPISGHRSVSWYQQTPGQGLQFLFEYFSETQRNKGNFPGRFSGRQFSNSRSEMNVSTLELGDSALYLCASKPSGTRTDTQYFGPGTRLTVL.